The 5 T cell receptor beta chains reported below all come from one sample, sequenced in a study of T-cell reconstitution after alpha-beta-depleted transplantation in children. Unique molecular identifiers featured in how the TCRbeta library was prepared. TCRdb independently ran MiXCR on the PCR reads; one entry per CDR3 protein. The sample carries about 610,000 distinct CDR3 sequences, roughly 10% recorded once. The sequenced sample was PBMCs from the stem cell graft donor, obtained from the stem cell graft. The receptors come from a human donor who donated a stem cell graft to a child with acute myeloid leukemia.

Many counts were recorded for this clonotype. CDR3 DNA: TGTGCCAGCAGCTTAGGGACCAAAAATACGCAGTATTTT. This gives the protein CASSLGTKNTQYF. The J gene is TRBJ2-3, the V gene TRBV7-6, with D unclear. The CDR3 covers 13 residues. Trimming cost V 1 base and J 7 bases, with 9 bases left between them. Germline lookup yields CDR1 SGHVS and CDR2 FNYEAQ.

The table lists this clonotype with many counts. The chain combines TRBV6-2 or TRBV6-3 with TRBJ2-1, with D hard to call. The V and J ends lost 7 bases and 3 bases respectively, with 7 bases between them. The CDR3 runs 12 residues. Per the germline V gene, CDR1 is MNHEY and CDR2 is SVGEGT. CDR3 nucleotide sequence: TGTGCCAGCAATCGCGGCTACAATGAGCAGTTCTTC. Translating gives CASNRGYNEQFF.

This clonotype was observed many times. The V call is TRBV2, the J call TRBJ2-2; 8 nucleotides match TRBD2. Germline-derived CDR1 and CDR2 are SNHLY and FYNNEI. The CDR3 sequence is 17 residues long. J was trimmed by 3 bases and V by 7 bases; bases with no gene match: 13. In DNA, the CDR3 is TGTGCCAGCAATCCCAGGGGAGCGGGAGTCGACACCGGGGAGCTGTTTTTT. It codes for CASNPRGAGVDTGELFF.

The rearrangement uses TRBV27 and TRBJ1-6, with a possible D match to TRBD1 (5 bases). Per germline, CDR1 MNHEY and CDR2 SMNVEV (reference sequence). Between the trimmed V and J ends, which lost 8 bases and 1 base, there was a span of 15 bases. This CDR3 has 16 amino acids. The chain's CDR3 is CASRGGIESYNSPLHF. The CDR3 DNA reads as TGTGCCAGCCGGGGGGGGATTGAGTCCTATAATTCACCCCTCCACTTT.

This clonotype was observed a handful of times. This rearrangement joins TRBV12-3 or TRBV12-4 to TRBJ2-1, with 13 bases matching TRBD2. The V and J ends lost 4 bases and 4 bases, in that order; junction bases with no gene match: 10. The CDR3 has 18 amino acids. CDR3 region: CASSSRTSGRAMYNEQFF. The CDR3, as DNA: TGTGCCAGCAGTTCCCGCACTAGCGGGAGGGCCATGTACAATGAGCAGTTCTTC.